Sequencing of this T cell receptor beta chain was carried out in a study of vaccination effects on CD4 cells after COVID-19. Worth noting for this clone: Its target is not known.

The table came from immunoSEQ multiplex PCR; TCRdb's copy has only in-frame clones and leaves some out. The sample lists 47,000 or so clones, approximately 70% seen once, with about 6.7% in the top ten. CD4+ T cells were isolated after around ten days of culture. Participants were given two doses of BNT162b2 or mRNA-1273 vaccine. The authors exchanged half the medium for IL-2 medium on days 3 and 7. The sample in question was CD4+ T cells from PBMCs cultured without peptide, obtained after COVID-19 vaccination. This receptor was obtained from a human donor who received a COVID-19 vaccine.

DNA for the CDR3: TGTGCCAGCAGCTTAGAAGGTGAGACAGGGGGTTTTTGCCAGCCCCAGCATTTT. Its translation is CASSLEGETGGFCQPQHF. The chain uses TRBV11-3 and TRBJ1-5; 9 nucleotides line up with TRBD1. The CDR3 runs 18 residues. Germline trimming cut 0 bases from V and 7 bases from J; bases unmatched to any gene: 13. CDR1 is SGHNT and CDR2 is YENEEA in the germline V gene.